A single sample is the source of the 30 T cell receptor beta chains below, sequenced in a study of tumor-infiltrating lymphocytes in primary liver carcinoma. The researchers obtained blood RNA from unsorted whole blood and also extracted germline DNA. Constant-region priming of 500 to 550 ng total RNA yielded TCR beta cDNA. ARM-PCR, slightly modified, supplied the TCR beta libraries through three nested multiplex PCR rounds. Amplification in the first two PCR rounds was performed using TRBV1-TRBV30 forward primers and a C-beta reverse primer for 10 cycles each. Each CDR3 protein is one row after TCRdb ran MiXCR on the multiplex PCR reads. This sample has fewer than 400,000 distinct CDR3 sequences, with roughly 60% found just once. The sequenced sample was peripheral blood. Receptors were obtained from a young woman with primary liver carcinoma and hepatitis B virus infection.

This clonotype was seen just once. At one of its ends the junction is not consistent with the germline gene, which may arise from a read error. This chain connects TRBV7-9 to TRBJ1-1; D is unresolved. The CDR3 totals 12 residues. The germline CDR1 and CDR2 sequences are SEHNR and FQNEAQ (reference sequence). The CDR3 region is CATSGGNSEAFF. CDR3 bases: TGTGCCACCTCCGGCGGTAACAGTGAAGCTTTCTTT.

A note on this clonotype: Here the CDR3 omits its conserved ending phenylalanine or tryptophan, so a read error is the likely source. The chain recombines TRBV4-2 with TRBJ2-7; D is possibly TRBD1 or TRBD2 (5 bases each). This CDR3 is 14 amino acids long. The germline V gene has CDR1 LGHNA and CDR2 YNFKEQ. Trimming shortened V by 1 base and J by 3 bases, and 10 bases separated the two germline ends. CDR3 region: CASSQVGGHYEQYL. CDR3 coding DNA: TGTGCCAGCAGCCAAGTTGGGGGTCACTACGAGCAGTACCTC.

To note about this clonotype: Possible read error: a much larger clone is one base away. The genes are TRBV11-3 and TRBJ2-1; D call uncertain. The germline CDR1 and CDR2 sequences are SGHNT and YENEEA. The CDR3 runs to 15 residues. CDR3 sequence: CANSSEENSYNEQFF. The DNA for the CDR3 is TGTGCCAACAGCTCTGAGGAGAACTCCTACAATGAGCAGTTCTTC.

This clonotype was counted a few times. The CDR3 DNA is TGTGCCAGCGGGGGGACTAGCCCCACCGGGGAGCTGTTTTTT. Encoded protein: CASGGTSPTGELFF. This chain joins TRBV6-5 and TRBJ2-2, with 9 bases aligning to TRBD2. Trimming cost V 8 bases and J 4 bases; bases outside gene matches: 5. This CDR3 contains 14 residues. The germline CDR1 and CDR2 sequences are MNHEY and SVGAGI.

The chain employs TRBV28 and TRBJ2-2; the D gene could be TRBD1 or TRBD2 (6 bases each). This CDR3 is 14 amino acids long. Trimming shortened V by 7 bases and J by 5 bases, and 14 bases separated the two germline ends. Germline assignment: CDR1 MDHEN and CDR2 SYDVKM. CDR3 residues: CASTVGGQTGELFF. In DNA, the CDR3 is TGTGCCAGCACGGTCGGGGGCCAAACCGGGGAGCTGTTTTTT. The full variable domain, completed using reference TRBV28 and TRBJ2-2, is DVKVTQSSRYLVKRTGEKVFLECVQDMDHENMFWYRQDPGLGLRLIYFSYDVKMKEKGDIPEGYSVSREKKERFSLILESASTNQTSMYLCASTVGGQTGELFFGEGSRLTVL.

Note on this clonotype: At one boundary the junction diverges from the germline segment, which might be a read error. CDR3 DNA sequence: TGTACCAGCAGTGGAGAATGGCAGACTGAAGCTTTCTTT. Its translation: CTSSGEWQTEAFF. The rearrangement uses TRBV6-1 and TRBJ1-1; D ambiguous. Germline loops: CDR1 MNHNS, CDR2 SASEGT. This CDR3 has 13 residues.

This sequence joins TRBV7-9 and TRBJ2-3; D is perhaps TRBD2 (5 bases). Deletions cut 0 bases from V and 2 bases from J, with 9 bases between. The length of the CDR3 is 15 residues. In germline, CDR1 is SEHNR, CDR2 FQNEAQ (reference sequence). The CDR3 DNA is TGTGCCAGCAGCTTAGCGCTAGCCCTCACAGATACGCAGTATTTT. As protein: CASSLALALTDTQYF.

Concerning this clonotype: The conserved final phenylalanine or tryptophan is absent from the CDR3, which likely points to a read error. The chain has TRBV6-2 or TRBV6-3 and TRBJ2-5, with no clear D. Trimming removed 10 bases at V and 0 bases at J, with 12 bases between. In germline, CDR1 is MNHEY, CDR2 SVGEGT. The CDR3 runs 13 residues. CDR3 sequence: CAIQQTYQETQYL. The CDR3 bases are TGTGCCATCCAACAGACGTACCAAGAGACCCAGTACCTC.

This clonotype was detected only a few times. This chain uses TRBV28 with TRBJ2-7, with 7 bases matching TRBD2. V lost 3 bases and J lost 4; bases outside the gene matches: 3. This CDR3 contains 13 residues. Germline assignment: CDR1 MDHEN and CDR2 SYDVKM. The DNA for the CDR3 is TGTGCCAGCAGTTTGGCGCGGGAGTACGAGCAGTACTTC. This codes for CASSLAREYEQYF.

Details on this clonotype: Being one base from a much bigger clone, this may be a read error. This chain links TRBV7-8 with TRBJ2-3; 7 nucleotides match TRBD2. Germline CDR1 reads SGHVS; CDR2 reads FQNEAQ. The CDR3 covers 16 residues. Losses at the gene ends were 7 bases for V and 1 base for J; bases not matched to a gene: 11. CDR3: CASNIGRAGGTDTQYF. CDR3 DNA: TGTGCCAGCAACATCGGTCGGGCGGGAGGCACAGATACGCAGTATTTT. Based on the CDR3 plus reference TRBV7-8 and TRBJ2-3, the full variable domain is GAGVSQSPRYKVAKRGQDVALRCDPISGHVSLFWYQQALGQGPEFLTYFQNEAQLDKSGLPSDRFFAERPEGSVSTLKIQRTQQEDSAVYLCASNIGRAGGTDTQYFGPGTRLTVL.

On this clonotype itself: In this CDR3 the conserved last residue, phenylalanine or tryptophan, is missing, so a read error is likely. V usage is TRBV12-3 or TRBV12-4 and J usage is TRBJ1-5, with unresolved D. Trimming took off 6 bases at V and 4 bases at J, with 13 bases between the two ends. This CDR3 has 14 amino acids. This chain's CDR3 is CASRPNSPNQPQHL. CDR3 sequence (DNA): TGTGCCAGCAGACCCAACAGCCCAAATCAGCCCCAGCATTTA.

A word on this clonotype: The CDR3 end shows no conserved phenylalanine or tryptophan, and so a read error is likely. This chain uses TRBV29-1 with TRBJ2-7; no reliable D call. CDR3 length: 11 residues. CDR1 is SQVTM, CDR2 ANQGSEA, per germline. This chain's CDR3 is CSVRTPYEQYY. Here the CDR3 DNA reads TGCAGCGTTCGGACCCCCTATGAGCAGTACTAC.

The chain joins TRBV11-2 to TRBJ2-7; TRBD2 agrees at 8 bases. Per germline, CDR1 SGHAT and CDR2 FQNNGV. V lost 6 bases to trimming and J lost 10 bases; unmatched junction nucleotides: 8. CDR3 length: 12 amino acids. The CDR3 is CASSTSGYKQYF. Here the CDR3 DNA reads TGTGCCAGCAGTACTAGCGGCTACAAACAGTACTTC.

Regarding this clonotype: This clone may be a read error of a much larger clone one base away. CDR3 sequence (DNA): TGTGTCAGCACCGTCGCGGGACTTAGCTCCTACGAGCAGTACTTC. This encodes CVSTVAGLSSYEQYF. The chain employs TRBV11-2 and TRBJ2-7, with D perhaps TRBD2 (6 bases). The germline CDR1 and CDR2 sequences are SGHAT and FQNNGV. The CDR3 spans 15 residues.

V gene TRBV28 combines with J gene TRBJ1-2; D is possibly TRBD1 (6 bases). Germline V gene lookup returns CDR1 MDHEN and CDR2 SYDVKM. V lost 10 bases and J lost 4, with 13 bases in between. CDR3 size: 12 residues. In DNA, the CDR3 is TGTGCCACCCTTGACAGGAGCTATGGCTACACCTTC. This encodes CATLDRSYGYTF.

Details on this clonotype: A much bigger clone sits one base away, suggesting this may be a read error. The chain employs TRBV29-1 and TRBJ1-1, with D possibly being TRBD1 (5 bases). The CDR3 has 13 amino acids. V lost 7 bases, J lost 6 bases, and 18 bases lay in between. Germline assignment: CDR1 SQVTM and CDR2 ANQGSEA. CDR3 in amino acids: CSARLGVRSEAFF. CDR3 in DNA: TGCAGCGCCCGTCTAGGGGTTAGGTCTGAAGCTTTCTTT.

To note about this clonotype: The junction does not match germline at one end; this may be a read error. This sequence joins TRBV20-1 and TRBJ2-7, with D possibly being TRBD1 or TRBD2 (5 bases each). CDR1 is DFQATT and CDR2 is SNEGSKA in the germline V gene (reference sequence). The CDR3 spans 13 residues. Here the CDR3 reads CSARGPKLYEQYF. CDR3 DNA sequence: TGTAGTGCTAGGGGACCCAAACTCTACGAGCAGTACTTC.

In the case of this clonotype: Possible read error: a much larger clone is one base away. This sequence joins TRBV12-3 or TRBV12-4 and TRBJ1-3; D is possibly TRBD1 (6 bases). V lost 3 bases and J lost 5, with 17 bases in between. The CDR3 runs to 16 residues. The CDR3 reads CASSLRGAGQRNTIYF. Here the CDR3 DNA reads TGTGCCAGCAGTTTGCGGGGGGCCGGGCAAAGAAACACCATATATTTT.

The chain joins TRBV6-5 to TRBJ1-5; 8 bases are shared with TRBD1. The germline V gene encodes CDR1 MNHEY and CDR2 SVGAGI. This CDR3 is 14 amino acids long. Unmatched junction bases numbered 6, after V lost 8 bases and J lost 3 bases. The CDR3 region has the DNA TGTGCCAGCGAGGGGACAGGAACCAATCAGCCCCAGCATTTT. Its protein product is CASEGTGTNQPQHF.

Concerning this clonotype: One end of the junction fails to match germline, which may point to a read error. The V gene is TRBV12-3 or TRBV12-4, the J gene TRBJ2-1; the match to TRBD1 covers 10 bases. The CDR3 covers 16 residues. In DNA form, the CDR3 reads TGTGCCAGCAGGAGATGGCAGGGACAGGGGTACAATGAGCAATTCTTC. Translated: CASRRWQGQGYNEQFF.

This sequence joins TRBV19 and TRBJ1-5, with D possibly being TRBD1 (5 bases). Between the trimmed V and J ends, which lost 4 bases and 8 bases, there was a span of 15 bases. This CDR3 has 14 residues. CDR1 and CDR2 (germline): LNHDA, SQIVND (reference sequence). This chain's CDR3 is CASSTGGNLEPQHF. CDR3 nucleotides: TGTGCCAGTAGTACGGGGGGGAACTTGGAGCCCCAGCATTTT.

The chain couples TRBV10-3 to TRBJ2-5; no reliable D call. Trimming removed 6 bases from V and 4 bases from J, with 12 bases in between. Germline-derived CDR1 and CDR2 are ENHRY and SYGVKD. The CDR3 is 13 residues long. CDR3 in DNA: TGTGCCATCAGCCCCCAGGAGCGAGAGACCCAGTACTTC. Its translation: CAISPQERETQYF.

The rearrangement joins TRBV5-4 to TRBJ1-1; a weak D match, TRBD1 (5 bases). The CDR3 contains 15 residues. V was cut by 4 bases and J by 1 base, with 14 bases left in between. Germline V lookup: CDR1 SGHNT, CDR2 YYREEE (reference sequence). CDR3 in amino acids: CASSPLRTPNTEAFF. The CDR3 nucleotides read TGTGCCAGCAGCCCATTAAGGACACCGAACACTGAAGCTTTCTTT.

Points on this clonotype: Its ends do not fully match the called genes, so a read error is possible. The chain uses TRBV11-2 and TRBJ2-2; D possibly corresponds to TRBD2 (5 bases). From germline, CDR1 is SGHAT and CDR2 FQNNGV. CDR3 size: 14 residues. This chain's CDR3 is CAGSVDWSTGELFF. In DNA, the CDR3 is TGTGCCGGCAGTGTGGACTGGAGCACCGGGGAGCTGTTTTTT.

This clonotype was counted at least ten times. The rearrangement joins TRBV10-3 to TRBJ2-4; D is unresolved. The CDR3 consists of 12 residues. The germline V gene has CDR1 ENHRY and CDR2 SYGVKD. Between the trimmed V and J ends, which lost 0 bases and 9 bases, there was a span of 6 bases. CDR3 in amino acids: CAISESTGIQYF. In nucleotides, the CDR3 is TGTGCCATCAGTGAGTCGACTGGCATTCAGTACTTC.

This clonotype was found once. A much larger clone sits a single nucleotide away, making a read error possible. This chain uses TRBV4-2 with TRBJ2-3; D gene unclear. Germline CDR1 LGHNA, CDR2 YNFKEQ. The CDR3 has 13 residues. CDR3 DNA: TGTGGCAGCAGCCAAGTAGGCGCAGATACGCAGTATTTT. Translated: CGSSQVGADTQYF.

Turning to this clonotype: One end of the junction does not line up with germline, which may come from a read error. CDR3 sequence reads: CASSLGWGRGKEKLFF. CDR3 DNA: TGTGCCAGCAGTTTAGGGTGGGGCAGGGGCAAGGAAAAACTGTTTTTT. The V gene is TRBV11-2, the J gene TRBJ1-4, with TRBD1 as a possible D gene (6 bases). Germline assignment: CDR1 SGHAT and CDR2 FQNNGV. The CDR3 totals 16 residues.

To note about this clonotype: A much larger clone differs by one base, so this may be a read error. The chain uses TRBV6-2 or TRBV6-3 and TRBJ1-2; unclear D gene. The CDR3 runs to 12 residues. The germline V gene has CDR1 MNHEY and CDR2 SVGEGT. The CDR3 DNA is TGTGCCAGCAGTTACGTCGGGTTTGGCTACGCCTTC. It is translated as CASSYVGFGYAF.

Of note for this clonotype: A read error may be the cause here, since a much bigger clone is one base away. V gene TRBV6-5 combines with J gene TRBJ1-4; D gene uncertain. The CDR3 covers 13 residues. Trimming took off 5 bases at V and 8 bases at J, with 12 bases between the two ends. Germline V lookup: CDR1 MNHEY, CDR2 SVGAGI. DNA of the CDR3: TGTGCCAGCAGTCACGAGGGCCGAGAAAAACTGTTTTTT. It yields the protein CASSHEGREKLFF.

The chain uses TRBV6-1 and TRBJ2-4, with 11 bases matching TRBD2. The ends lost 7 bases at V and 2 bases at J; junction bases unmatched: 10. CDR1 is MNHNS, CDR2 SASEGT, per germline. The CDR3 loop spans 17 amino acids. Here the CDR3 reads CASTWTGTSGTKNIQYF. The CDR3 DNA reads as TGTGCCAGCACTTGGACAGGGACTAGCGGTACCAAAAACATTCAGTACTTC.